This T cell receptor beta chain was identified during a study of shared clonotypes between healthy human individuals. Study-level findings and limits: Read depth was anticipated to influence clonotype sharing among donors. Naive CD4 clonotypes overlapped across several donors at roughly 5%. Naive subsets typically showed greater estimated richness than memory subsets.

As for this clone: No antigen is known for it.

The assay was immunoSEQ multiplex PCR, and TCRdb's table has in-frame clones only and misses some. The table has a few million clones, 80% to 95% seen once; the top ten hold 0.37%. The CDR3 runs 15 residues. V lost 1 base and J lost 4, with 12 bases in between. Per the germline V gene, CDR1 is LGHNT and CDR2 is FRNRAP. V is TRBV12-5 and J is TRBJ2-3; the D call may be TRBD1 or TRBD2 (5 bases each). Sequencing was done on a sample of naive CD4+ T cells from PBMCs. Indicated subset: CD45RA+ positively selected. This clonotype was sampled from a man younger than 30 in good health. Some clones in this sample may be carry-over from other donors' samples. The CDR3 is CASGLGRAGSDTQYF. The CDR3 coding sequence is TGTGCTAGTGGTTTGGGCAGGGCGGGTTCAGATACGCAGTATTTT.